What follows are 12 T cell receptor beta chains derived from one specimen sequenced in a study of technical replicates of blood from several donors. Profiled with immunoSEQ multiplex PCR; TCRdb holds only in-frame clones, not every one. The table has tens of thousands of clones, about 90% seen once. The sequencing sample was made of T cells isolated from PBMCs. These receptors were obtained from a human donor in good health.

The rearrangement links TRBV5-6 to TRBJ1-5; D call uncertain. Trimming left V 0 bases short and J 3 bases short, with 10 bases between. Germline values: CDR1 SGHDT, CDR2 YYEEEE. The CDR3 covers 15 residues. The CDR3 DNA reads as TGTGCCAGCAGCTTGGGGGCAGGCCTCAATCAGCCCCAGCATTTT. Encoded protein: CASSLGAGLNQPQHF. Supplemented by reference TRBV5-6 and TRBJ1-5, the full variable domain reads DAGVTQSPTHLIKTRGQQVTLRCSPKSGHDTVSWYQQALGQGPQFIFQYYEEEERQRGNFPDRFSGHQFPNYSSELNVNALLLGDSALYLCASSLGAGLNQPQHFGDGTRLSIL.

The chain recombines TRBV9 with TRBJ1-1; a weak D match, TRBD1 (5 bases). The V gene lost 0 bases and the J gene lost 3 bases, with 18 bases spanning the gap. This CDR3 spans 17 amino acids. CDR1 is SGDLS and CDR2 is YYNGEE in the germline V gene. For the CDR3, the DNA is TGTGCCAGCAGCGTAGGGGGCAGGGTCAAGTTGGACACTGAAGCTTTCTTT. Translating it yields CASSVGGRVKLDTEAFF.

V usage is TRBV19 and J usage is TRBJ1-1; 7 bases are shared with TRBD1. CDR3 length equals 14 residues. The J segment lost 1 base and the V segment lost 7 bases, leaving 6 bases of the junction unmatched. Germline CDR1 is LNHDA and CDR2 is SQIVND (reference sequence). The CDR3 region has the DNA TGTGCCAGTACGAGGGGGCAGGGGAACACTGAAGCTTTCTTT. Its translation is CASTRGQGNTEAFF.

In this sample, this clone turned up a few times. The gene calls are TRBV9 and TRBJ2-2; 9 bases agree with TRBD2. The CDR3 is 15 residues long. Germline lookup yields CDR1 SGDLS and CDR2 YYNGEE. V dropped 1 base and J dropped 7; count of bases not matched to a gene: 5. CDR3 in DNA: TGTGCCAGCAGCGTAACTAGCGGGTATAACGGGGAGCTGTTTTTT. Encoded protein: CASSVTSGYNGELFF.

The rearrangement uses TRBV19 and TRBJ2-3; 9 positions agree with TRBD2. V dropped 6 bases and J dropped 1; count of bases not matched to a gene: 5. The V gene's germline CDR1 is LNHDA and CDR2 SQIVND (reference sequence). The CDR3 is 15 residues long. CDR3: CASRDGGRGTDTQYF. The CDR3 DNA is TGTGCCAGTAGAGATGGCGGGAGGGGCACAGATACGCAGTATTTT. Full variable domain (outside the CDR3, taken from reference TRBV19 and TRBJ2-3): DGGITQSPKYLFRKEGQNVTLSCEQNLNHDAMYWYRQDPGQGLRLIYYSQIVNDFQKGDIAEGYSVSREKKESFPLTVTSAQKNPTAFYLCASRDGGRGTDTQYFGPGTRLTVL.

The rearrangement uses TRBV7-8 and TRBJ2-3, with 9 bases fitting TRBD2. Germline V gene sequence: CDR1 SGHVS, CDR2 FQNEAQ. V was pared by 7 bases and J by 4 bases, with 9 bases of the junction left unmatched. The CDR3 consists of 15 residues. DNA for the CDR3: TGTGCCAGCATTTTAGCGGGAGCTCAGGCAGATACGCAGTATTTT. This gives the protein CASILAGAQADTQYF.

This clone has only one observation. CDR3 sequence reads: CASSQDSGNYGYTF. The CDR3 DNA follows: TGCGCCAGCAGCCAAGACAGTGGTAACTATGGCTACACCTTC. The chain has TRBV4-1 and TRBJ1-2, with unresolved D. Trimming took off 0 bases at V and 1 base at J, with 6 bases between the two ends. The CDR3 consists of 14 residues. Germline V gives CDR1 MGHRA, CDR2 YSYEKL.

The chain uses TRBV5-1 and TRBJ2-1; D ambiguous. V was trimmed by 2 bases and J by 4 bases, leaving 4 bases between them. The CDR3 sequence is 12 residues long. Germline V gives CDR1 SGHRS, CDR2 YFSETQ. The CDR3 DNA reads TGCGCCAGCAGCTTTCCTTACAATGAGCAGTTCTTC. Translated, it gives CASSFPYNEQFF.

The chain uses TRBV28 and TRBJ2-1; 8 bases align to TRBD2. Germline V CDR1 and CDR2: MDHEN, SYDVKM. With 3 bases clipped from V and 7 bases from J, the junction kept 5 bases outside the gene matches. The CDR3 covers 14 residues. The CDR3 is CASSFGREVNEQFF. The CDR3 bases are TGTGCCAGCAGTTTTGGGCGGGAGGTTAATGAGCAGTTCTTC.

This chain uses TRBV5-1 with TRBJ2-5; 10 bases line up with TRBD2. Germline assignment: CDR1 SGHRS and CDR2 YFSETQ. The trim removed 0 bases at V and 1 base at J, leaving 3 bases unmatched. The CDR3 consists of 16 residues. CDR3 DNA sequence: TGCGCCAGCAGCTTGGGACTAGCGGGCTTCCAAGAGACCCAGTACTTC. Translating gives CASSLGLAGFQETQYF.

The gene calls are TRBV19 and TRBJ1-2; no clear D. Germline loops: CDR1 LNHDA, CDR2 SQIVND (reference sequence). V was cut by 1 base and J by 4 bases, with 7 bases left in between. The CDR3 consists of 13 residues. This CDR3 is CASSIGQLYGYTF. The CDR3 DNA reads TGTGCCAGTAGTATAGGTCAACTCTATGGCTACACCTTC.

The chain couples TRBV7-3 to TRBJ2-5, with a tentative D call TRBD1 (6 bases). Deletions cut 4 bases from V and 5 bases from J, with 17 bases between. This CDR3 is built from 15 residues. CDR1 and CDR2 from the germline V gene are SGHTA and FQGTGA. CDR3 nucleotides: TGTGCCAGCAGCTCAGGACAGTCTAAGCGGGAGACCCAGTACTTC. Translating it yields CASSSGQSKRETQYF.